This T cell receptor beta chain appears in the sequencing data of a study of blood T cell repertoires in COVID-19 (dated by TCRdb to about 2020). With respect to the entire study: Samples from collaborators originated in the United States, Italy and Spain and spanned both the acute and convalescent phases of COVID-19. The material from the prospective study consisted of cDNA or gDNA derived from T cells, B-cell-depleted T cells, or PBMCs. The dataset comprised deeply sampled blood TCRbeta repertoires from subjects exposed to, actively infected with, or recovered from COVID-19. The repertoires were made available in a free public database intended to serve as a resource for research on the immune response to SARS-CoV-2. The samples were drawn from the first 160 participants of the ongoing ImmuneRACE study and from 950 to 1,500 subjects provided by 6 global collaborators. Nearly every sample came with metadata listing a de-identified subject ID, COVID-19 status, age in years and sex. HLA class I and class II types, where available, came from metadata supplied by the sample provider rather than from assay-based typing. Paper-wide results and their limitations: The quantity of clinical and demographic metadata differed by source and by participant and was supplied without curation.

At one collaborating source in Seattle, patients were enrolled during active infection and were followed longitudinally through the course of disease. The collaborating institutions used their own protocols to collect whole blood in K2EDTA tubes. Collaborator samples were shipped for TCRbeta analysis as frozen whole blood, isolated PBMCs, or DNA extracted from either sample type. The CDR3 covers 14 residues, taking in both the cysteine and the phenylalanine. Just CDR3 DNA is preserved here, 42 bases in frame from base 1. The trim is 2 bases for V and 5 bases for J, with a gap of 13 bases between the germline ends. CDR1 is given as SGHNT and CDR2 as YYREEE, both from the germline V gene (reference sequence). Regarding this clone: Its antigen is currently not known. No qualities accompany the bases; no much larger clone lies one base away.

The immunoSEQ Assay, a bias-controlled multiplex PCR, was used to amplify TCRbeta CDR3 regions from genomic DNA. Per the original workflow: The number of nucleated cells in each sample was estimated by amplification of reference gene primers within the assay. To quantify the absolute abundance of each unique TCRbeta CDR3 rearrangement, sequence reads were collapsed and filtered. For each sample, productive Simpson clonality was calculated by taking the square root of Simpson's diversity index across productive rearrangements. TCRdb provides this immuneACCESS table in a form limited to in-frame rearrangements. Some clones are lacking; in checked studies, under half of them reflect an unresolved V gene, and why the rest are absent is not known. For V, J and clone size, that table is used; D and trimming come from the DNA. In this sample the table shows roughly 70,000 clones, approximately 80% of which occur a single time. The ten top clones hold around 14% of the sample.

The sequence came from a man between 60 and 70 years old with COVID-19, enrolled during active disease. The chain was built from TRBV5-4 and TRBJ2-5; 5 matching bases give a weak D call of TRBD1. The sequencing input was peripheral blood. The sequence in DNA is TGTGCCAGCAGCTTAAAGGGGATCGGGGAGACCCAGTACTTC. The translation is CASSLKGIGETQYF.